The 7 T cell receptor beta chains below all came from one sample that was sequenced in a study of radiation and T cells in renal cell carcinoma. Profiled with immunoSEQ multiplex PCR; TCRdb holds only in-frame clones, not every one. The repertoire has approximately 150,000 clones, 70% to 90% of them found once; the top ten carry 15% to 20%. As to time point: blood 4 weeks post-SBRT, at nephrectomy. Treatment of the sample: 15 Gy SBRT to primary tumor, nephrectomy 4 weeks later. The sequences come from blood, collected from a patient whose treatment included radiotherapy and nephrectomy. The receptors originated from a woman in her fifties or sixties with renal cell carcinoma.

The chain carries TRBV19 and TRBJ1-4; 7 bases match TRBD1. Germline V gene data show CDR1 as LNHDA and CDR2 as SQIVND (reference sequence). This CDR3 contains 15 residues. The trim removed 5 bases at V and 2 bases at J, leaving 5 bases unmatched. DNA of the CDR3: TGTGCCAGTAGTTACACGACAGGGACTAATGAAAAACTGTTTTTT. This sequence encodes CASSYTTGTNEKLFF.

CDR3 residues: CASSPRGGPYGYTF. The CDR3 DNA reads TGCGCCAGCAGTCCCCGCGGGGGCCCCTATGGCTACACCTTC. The rearrangement joins TRBV10-2 to TRBJ1-2, with a tentative D call TRBD1 (6 bases). Germline V gene data show CDR1 as WSHSY and CDR2 as SAAADI. Trimming removed 5 bases at V and 4 bases at J, with 14 bases between. CDR3 length equals 14 residues.

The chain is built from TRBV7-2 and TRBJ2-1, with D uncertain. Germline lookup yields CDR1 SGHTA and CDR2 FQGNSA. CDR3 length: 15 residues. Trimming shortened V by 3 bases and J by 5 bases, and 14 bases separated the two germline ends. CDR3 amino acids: CASSFSVAAHNEQFF. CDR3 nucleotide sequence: TGTGCCAGCAGCTTCTCTGTCGCAGCGCACAATGAGCAGTTCTTC.

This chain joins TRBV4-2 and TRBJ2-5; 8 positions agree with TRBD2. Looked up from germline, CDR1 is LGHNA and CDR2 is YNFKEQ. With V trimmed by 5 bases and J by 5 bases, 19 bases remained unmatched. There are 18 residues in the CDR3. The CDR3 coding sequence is TGTGCCAGCAGCTTGGCGGTGGCGGGACTAGTTTCGACGGAGACCCAGTACTTC. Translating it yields CASSLAVAGLVSTETQYF.

CDR3 protein: CASSFGAGVQNTQYF. The CDR3 DNA follows: TGTGCCAGCAGCTTCGGAGCGGGGGTACAAAATACGCAGTATTTT. The chain links TRBV7-2 to TRBJ2-3; TRBD2 matches at 8 bases. CDR1 and CDR2 from the germline V gene are SGHTA and FQGNSA. Unmatched junction bases numbered 9, after V lost 3 bases and J lost 7 bases. CDR3 size: 15 residues.

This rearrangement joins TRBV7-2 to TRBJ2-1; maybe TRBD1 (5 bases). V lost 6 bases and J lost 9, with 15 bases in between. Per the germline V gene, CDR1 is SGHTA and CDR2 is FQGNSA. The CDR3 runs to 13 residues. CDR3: CASSSTGPGEQFF. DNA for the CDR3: TGTGCCAGCAGTTCAACAGGACCGGGTGAGCAGTTCTTC.

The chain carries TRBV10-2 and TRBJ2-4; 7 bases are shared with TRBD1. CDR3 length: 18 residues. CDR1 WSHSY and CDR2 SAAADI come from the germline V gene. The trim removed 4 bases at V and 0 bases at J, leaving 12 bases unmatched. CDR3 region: CASSARIQGDLAKNIQYF. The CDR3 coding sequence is TGCGCCAGCAGTGCGCGAATTCAGGGGGACCTAGCCAAAAACATTCAGTACTTC.